This T cell receptor beta chain is drawn from a study of shared clonotypes between healthy human individuals. The overall study: The study enrolled a couple of women and a few men aged 18 to 49. Study-level results: The study generally estimated greater richness for naive than memory subsets. Clonotypes shared by all four sorted-subset donors had higher generation probabilities than non-shared clonotypes.

The sample holds one count of this clone. Its antigen is currently unknown. The healthy adult donors were HIV-negative and reported no recent acute infections or vaccinations. J lost 6 bases, V lost 3 bases, and 13 bases had no gene match. From germline, CDR1 is SGHKS and CDR2 YYEKEE (reference sequence). This CDR3 is 16 amino acids long. Sequencing used immunoSEQ multiplex PCR; TCRdb keeps in-frame clones, though not all of them. The table includes 950,000 to 1,100,000 clones, more than 65% detected once. The sequenced material came from memory CD4+ T cells sorted from blood. Sample subset: CD45RA-negative fraction. This TCR came from a man between 18 and 29 years old in good health. J is TRBJ2-7 and V is TRBV5-5; 9 nucleotides agree with TRBD1. The DNA for the CDR3 is TGTGCCAGCAGCTACCAGCCCTGGACAGGGGTCGGCGAGCAGTACTTC. It yields the protein CASSYQPWTGVGEQYF.